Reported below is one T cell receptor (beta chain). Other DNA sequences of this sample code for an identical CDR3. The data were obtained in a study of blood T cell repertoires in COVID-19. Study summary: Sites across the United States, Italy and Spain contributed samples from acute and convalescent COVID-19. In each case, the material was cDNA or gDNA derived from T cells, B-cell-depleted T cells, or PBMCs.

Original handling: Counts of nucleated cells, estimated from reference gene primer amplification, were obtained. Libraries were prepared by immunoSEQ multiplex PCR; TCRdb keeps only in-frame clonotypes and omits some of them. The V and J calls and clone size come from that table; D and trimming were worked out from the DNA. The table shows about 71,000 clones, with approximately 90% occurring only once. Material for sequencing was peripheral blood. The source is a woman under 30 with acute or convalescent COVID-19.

CDR3 bases: TGTGCCAGCCGACAGTCCTCTGGAAACACCATATATTTT. This translates into CASRQSSGNTIYF. The chain recombines TRBV12-3 or TRBV12-4 with TRBJ1-3; D is perhaps TRBD1 (5 bases). Trimming removed 8 bases from V and 0 bases from J, with 8 bases in between. The CDR3 is 13 amino acids.